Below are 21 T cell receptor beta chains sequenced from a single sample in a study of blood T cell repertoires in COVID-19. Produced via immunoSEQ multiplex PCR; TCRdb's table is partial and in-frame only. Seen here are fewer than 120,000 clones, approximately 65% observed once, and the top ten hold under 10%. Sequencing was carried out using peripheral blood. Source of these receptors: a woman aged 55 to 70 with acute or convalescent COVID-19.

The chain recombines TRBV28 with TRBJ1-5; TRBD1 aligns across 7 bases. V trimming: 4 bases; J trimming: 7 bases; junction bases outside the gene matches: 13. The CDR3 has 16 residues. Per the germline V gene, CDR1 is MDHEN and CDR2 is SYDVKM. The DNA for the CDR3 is TGTGCCAGCAGTTACAACAGGGGCCTCTCCAGGCAGCCCCAGCATTTT. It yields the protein CASSYNRGLSRQPQHF.

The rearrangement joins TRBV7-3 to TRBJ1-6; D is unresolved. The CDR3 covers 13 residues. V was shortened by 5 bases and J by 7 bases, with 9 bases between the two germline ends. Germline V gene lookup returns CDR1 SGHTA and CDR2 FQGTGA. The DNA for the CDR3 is TGTGCCAGCAGCCAGGCCGACAATTCACCCCTCCACTTT. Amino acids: CASSQADNSPLHF.

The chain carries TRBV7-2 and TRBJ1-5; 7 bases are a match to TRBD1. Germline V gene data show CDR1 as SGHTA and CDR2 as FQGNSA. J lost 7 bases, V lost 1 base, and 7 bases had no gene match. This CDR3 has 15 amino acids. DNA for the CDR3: TGTGCCAGCAGCTTAGGCAGGGGGAACAGGCAGCCCCAGCATTTT. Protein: CASSLGRGNRQPQHF.

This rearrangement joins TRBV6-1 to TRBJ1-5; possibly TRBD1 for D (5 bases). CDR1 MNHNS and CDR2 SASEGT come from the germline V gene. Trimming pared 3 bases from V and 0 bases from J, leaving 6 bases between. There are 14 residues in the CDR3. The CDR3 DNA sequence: TGTGCCAGCAGTGACAGGGATAGCAATCAGCCCCAGCATTTT. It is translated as CASSDRDSNQPQHF.

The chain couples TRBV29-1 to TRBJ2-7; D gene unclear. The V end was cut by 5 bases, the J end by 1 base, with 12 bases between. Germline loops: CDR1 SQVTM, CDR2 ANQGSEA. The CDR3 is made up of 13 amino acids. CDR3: CSVRGRVSYEQYF. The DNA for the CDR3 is TGCAGCGTTCGAGGCCGGGTATCCTACGAGCAGTACTTC.

The CDR3, as DNA: TGTGCCAGCAGTTTATCTTTAAGGGCCCAGGGCACCTACGAGCAGTACTTC. As protein: CASSLSLRAQGTYEQYF. This sequence joins TRBV27 and TRBJ2-7, with D possibly TRBD1 on 5 matching bases. Per the germline V gene, CDR1 is MNHEY and CDR2 is SMNVEV (reference sequence). The CDR3 sequence is 17 residues long. V was trimmed by 0 bases and J by 2 bases, leaving 17 bases between them.

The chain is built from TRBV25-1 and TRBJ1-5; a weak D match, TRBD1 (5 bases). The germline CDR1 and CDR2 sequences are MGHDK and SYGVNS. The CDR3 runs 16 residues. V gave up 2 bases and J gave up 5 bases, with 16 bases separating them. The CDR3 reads CASSEPAQGGYQPQHF. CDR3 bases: TGTGCCAGCAGTGAACCTGCGCAGGGAGGGTATCAGCCCCAGCATTTT. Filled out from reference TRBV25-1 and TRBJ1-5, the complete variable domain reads EADIYQTPRYLVIGTGKKITLECSQTMGHDKMYWYQQDPGMELHLIHYSYGVNSTEKGDLSSESTVSRIRTEHFPLTLESARPSHTSQYLCASSEPAQGGYQPQHFGDGTRLSIL.

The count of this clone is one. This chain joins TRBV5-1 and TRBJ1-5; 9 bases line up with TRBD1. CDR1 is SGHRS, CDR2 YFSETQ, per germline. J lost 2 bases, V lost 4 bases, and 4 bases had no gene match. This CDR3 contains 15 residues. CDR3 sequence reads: CASSVTGGGNQPQHF. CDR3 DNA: TGCGCCAGCAGCGTTACAGGGGGCGGCAATCAGCCCCAGCATTTT.

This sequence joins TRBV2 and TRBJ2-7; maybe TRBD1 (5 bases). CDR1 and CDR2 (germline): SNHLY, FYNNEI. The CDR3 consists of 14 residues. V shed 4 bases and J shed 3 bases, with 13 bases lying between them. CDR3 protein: CASSGSAGIYEQYF. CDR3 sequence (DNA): TGTGCCAGCAGTGGATCGGCAGGGATCTACGAGCAGTACTTC.

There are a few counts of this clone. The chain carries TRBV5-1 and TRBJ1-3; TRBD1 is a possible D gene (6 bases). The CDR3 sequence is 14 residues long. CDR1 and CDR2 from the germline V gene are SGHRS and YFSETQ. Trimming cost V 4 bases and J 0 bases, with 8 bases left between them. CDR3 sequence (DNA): TGCGCCAGCAGCGGGGACATCTCTGGAAACACCATATATTTT. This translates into CASSGDISGNTIYF.

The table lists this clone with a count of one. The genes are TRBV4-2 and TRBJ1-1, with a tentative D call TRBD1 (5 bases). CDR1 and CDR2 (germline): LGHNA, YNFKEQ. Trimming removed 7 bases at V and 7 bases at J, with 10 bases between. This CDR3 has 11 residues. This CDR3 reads CASKGILEAFF. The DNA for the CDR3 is TGTGCCAGCAAGGGGATCCTTGAAGCTTTCTTT.

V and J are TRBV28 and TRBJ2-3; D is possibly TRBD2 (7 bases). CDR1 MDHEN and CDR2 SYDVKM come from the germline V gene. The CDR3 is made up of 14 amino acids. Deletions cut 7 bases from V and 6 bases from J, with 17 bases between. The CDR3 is CASNEGGAMDTQYF. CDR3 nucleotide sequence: TGTGCCAGCAATGAAGGGGGGGCCATGGATACGCAGTATTTT.

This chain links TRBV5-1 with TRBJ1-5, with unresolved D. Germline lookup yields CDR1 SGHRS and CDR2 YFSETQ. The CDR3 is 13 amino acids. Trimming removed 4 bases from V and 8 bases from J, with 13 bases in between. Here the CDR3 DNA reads TGCGCCAGCAGCGCGGACTTTTCGGAGCCCCAGCATTTT. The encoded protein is CASSADFSEPQHF.

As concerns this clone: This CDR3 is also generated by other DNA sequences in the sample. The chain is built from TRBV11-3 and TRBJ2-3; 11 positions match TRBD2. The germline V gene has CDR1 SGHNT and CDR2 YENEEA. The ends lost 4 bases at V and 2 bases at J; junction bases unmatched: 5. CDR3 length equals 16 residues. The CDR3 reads CASSSLAGGPTDTQYF. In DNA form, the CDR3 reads TGTGCCAGCAGCTCCCTAGCGGGGGGACCCACAGATACGCAGTATTTT.

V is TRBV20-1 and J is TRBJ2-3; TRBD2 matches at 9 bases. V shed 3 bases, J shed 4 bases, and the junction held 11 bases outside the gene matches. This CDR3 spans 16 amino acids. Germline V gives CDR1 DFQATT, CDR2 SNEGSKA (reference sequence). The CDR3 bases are TGCAGTGCTAGTAGTCGTGGGGCGGGGGGGCCAGATACGCAGTATTTT. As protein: CSASSRGAGGPDTQYF.

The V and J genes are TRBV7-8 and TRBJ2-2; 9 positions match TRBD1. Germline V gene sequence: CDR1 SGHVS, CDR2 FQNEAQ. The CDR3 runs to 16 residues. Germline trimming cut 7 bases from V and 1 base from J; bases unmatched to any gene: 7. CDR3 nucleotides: TGTGCCAGCATACCGTCGGGACAGGGGAACACCGGGGAGCTGTTTTTT. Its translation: CASIPSGQGNTGELFF.

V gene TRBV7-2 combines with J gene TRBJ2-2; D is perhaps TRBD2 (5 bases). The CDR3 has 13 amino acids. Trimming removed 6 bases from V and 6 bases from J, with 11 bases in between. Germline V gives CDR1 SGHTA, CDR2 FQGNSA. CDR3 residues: CASSFRGPGELFF. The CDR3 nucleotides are TGTGCCAGCAGTTTCCGGGGTCCCGGGGAGCTGTTTTTT.

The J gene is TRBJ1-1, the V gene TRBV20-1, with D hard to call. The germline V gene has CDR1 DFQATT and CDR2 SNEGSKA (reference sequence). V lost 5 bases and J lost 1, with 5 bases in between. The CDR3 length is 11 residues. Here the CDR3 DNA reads TGCAGTGCTCCGAGGAACACTGAAGCTTTCTTT. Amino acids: CSAPRNTEAFF.

CDR3 sequence (DNA): TGTGCCAGCCGGGTTCAACTCTCCTACGAGCAGTACTTC. Translation: CASRVQLSYEQYF. V usage is TRBV2 and J usage is TRBJ2-7, with no clear D. The V gene lost 8 bases and the J gene lost 0 bases, with 11 bases spanning the gap. The V gene's germline CDR1 is SNHLY and CDR2 FYNNEI. The CDR3 totals 13 residues.

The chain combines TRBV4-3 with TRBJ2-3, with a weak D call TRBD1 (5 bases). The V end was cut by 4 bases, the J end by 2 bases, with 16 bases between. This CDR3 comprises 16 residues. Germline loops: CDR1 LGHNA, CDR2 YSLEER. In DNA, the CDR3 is TGCGCCAGCAGCCGGGGCTTGGCTCAGACCACAGATACGCAGTATTTT. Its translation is CASSRGLAQTTDTQYF.

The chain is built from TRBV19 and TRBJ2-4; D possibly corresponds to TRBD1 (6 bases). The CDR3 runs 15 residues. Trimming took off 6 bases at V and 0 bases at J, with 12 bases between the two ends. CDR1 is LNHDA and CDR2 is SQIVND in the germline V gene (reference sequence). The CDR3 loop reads CASRSRGGAKNIQYF. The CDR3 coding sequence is TGTGCCAGTAGGAGCAGGGGTGGAGCCAAAAACATTCAGTACTTC.